Given below is one T cell receptor (beta chain) in context. This specimen belongs to a study of blood T cell repertoires in COVID-19. Turning to the study itself: The origin of the acute and convalescent COVID-19 samples was the United States, Italy and Spain. PBMCs, B-cell-depleted T cells, or T cells provided the cDNA or gDNA that made up the material.

As handled by the study authors: Quantification of nucleated cells was approximated via reference gene primer amplification. TCRdb keeps only in-frame clones here, not all; method: immunoSEQ multiplex PCR. The D gene and trimming were derived from the DNA, and the V and J assignments and clone size from that table. The sample has over 150,000 clones, around nine tenths seen once; the top ten hold around 3%. Material for sequencing was peripheral blood. The TCR comes from a man in his forties with active or convalescent COVID-19.

Written as DNA, the CDR3 is TGTGCCATCAGTGAGCCGACAGGGGGCGATGGCTACACCTTC. It is translated as CAISEPTGGDGYTF. This rearrangement joins TRBV10-3 to TRBJ1-2; 10 positions match TRBD1. This CDR3 has 14 residues. The V and J ends lost 2 bases and 6 bases, in that order; junction bases with no gene match: 3. Germline CDR1 and CDR2: ENHRY and SYGVKD.